This T cell receptor (beta chain) was documented in a study of T cell responses to AZD1222 COVID-19 vaccine. TCRdb keeps only in-frame clones here, not all; method: immunoSEQ multiplex PCR. Among 100,000 to 150,000 clones listed, 65% to 90% were seen once. General observations from the study: Unmutated variant regions are reportedly the target of nearly half of TCRs that are spike-specific. CD4 TCRs linked to vaccination spanned spike, dominating at 160-218 and 743-854.

With regard to this clone: What it binds is not known.

The V gene's germline CDR1 is ENHRY and CDR2 SYGVKD. V gave up 0 bases and J gave up 5 bases, with 7 bases separating them. The CDR3 consists of 13 residues. The J gene is TRBJ1-1, the V gene TRBV10-3, with D maybe TRBD1 (6 bases). The source material was peripheral blood, sampled 28 days after the second dose of the MenACWY control vaccine. This TCR was recovered from an adult who received the MenACWY meningococcal vaccine as a control. CDR3 sequence reads: CAISESGATEAFF. For the CDR3, the DNA is TGTGCCATCAGTGAGTCGGGGGCTACTGAAGCTTTCTTT.